This T cell receptor (beta chain) came from a study of Ad26.COV2.S vaccination and SARS-CoV-2 variants. The CDR3 is made up of 16 amino acids. CDR1 is ENHRY and CDR2 is SYGVKD in the germline V gene. V was pared by 5 bases and J by 1 base, with 16 bases between. Using immunoSEQ multiplex PCR, the repertoire was profiled, and TCRdb retains in-frame clones only, with some absent. The data contain approximately 340,000 clones, 80% to 90% of them singletons. As to treatment: roughly 20 received Ad26.COV2.S at low or high dose, single or two shots; several received placebo; per-sample allocation not given. The study sampled participants on day 63 after the first vaccine or placebo injection. This Boston cohort included adults aged 18-55 years. Its platform was an Ad26 vector, and its expressed antigen was Wuhan-strain SARS-CoV-2 spike. Study results and limitations: Breadth measured for non-spike TCRs was similar across vaccine and placebo recipients. It is possible that the TCR breadth and depth analyses underestimated the total T cell responses.

Concerning this clone itself: Its cognate antigen is unknown.

The chain recombines TRBV10-3 with TRBJ2-3; D might be TRBD2 (6 bases). The sequence derives from a person aged 18-65 years who received the Ad26.COV2.S COVID-19 vaccine or a placebo. Specimen: peripheral blood, collected in a trial of Ad26.COV2.S vaccine versus placebo. The CDR3 sequence is CAISPGTRGGTDTQYF. Here the CDR3 DNA reads TGTGCCATCAGTCCTGGGACGCGCGGGGGCACAGATACGCAGTATTTT.